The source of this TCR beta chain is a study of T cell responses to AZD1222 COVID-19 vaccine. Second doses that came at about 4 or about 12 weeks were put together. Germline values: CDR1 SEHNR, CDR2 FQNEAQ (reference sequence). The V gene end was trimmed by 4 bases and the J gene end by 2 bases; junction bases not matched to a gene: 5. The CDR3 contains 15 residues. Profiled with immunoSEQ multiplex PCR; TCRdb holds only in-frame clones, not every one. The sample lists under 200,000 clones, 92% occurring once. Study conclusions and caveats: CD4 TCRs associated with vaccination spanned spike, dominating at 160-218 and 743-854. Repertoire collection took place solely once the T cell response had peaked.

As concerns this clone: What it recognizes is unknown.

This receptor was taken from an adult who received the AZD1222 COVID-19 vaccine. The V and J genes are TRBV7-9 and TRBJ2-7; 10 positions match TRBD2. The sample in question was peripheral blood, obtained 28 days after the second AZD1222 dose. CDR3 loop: CASSYTSGATYEQYF. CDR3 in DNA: TGTGCCAGCAGCTACACTAGCGGGGCTACCTACGAGCAGTACTTC.